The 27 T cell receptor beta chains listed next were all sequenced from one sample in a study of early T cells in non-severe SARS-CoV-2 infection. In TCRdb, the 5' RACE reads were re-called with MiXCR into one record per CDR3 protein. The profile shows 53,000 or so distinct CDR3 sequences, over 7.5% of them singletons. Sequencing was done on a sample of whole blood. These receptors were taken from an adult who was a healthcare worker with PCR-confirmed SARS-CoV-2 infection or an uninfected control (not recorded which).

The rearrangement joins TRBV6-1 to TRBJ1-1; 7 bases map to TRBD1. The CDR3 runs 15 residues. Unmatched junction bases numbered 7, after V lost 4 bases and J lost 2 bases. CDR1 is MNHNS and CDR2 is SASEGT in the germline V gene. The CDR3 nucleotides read TGTGCCAGCAGTGGCCCAGGACAGGAAAACACTGAAGCTTTCTTT. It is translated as CASSGPGQENTEAFF.

DNA of the CDR3: TGTGCCATCAGTGAGTCATCGGGCAGCGAGCAGTACTTC. Protein product: CAISESSGSEQYF. V usage is TRBV10-3 and J usage is TRBJ2-7; no clear D gene. V was cut by 0 bases and J by 6 bases, with 9 bases left in between. The CDR3 spans 13 residues. Germline V gene lookup returns CDR1 ENHRY and CDR2 SYGVKD.

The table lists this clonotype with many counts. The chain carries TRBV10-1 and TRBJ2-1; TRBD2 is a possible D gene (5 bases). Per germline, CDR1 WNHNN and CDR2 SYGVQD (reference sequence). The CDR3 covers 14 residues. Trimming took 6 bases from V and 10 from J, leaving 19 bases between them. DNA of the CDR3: TGCGCCAGCAGCCGAGACTCGACCGGGGTAGAGCAGTTCTTC. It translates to CASSRDSTGVEQFF.

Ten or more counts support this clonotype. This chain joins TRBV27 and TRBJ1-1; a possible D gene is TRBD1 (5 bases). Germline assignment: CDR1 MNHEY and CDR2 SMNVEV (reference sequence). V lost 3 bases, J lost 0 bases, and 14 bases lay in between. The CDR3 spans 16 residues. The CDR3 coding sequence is TGTGCCAGCAGTTTGAATTTTTTGGGGGTGAACACTGAAGCTTTCTTT. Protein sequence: CASSLNFLGVNTEAFF.

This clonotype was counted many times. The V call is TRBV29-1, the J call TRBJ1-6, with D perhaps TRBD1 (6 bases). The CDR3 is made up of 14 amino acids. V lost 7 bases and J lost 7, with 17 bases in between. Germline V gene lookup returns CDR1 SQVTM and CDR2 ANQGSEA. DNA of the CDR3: TGCAGCGCGGCGGAAGGGGGTCGGAATTCACCCCTCCACTTT. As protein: CSAAEGGRNSPLHF.

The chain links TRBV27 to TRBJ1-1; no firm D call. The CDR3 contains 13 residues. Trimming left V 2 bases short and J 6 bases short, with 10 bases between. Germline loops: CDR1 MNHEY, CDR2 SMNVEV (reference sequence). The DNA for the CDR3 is TGTGCCAGCAGTTTAGTTGCAGGTTCTGAAGCTTTCTTT. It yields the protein CASSLVAGSEAFF.

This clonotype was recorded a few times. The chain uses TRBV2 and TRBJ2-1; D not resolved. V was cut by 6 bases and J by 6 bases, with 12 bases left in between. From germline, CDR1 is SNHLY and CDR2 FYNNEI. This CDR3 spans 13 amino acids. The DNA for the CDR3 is TGTGCCAGCAGCCTAGTCTCAGGCAATGAGCAGTTCTTC. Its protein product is CASSLVSGNEQFF.

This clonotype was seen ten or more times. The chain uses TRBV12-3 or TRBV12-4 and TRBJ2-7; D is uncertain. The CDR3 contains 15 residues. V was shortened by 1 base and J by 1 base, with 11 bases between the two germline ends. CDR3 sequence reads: CASSLDSIISYEQYF. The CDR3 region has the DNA TGTGCCAGCAGTTTAGACTCTATCATATCCTACGAGCAGTACTTC.

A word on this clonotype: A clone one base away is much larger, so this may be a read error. The CDR3 nucleotides read TGTGCCAGCAGACTACAGGGTATACGAATTGAAGCTTTCTTT. This encodes CASRLQGIRIEAFF. The rearrangement uses TRBV2 and TRBJ1-1, with D possibly being TRBD1 (6 bases). The ends were cut back, 6 bases at V and 7 bases at J, with 18 bases in the middle. Germline V gene data show CDR1 as SNHLY and CDR2 as FYNNEI. The CDR3 loop spans 14 amino acids.

The CDR3 is CSARFTIYEQYF. The CDR3 nucleotides are TGCAGTGCTAGATTCACCATCTACGAGCAGTACTTC. This chain links TRBV20-1 with TRBJ2-7, with D uncertain. V gave up 2 bases and J gave up 3 bases, with 8 bases separating them. The CDR3 length is 12 residues. Germline V gene sequence: CDR1 DFQATT, CDR2 SNEGSKA (reference sequence).

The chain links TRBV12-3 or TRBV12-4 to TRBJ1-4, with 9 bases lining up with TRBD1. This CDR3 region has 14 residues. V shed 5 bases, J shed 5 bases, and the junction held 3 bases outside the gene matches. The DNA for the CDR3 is TGTGCCAGCAGTGTACAGGGGGCAAATGAAAAACTGTTTTTT. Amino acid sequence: CASSVQGANEKLFF.

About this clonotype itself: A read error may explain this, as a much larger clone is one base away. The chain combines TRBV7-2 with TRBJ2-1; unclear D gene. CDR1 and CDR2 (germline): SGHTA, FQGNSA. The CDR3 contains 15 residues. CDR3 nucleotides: TGTGTCATCCCCGAAGAGAACGGGCCTCAGAATGAGCAGTTCTTC. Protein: CVIPEENGPQNEQFF.

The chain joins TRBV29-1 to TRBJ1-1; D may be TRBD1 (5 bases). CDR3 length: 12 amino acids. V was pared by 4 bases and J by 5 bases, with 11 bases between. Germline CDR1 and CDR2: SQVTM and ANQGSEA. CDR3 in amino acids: CSVVGGRTEAFF. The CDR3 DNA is TGCAGCGTTGTCGGGGGTCGGACTGAAGCTTTCTTT.

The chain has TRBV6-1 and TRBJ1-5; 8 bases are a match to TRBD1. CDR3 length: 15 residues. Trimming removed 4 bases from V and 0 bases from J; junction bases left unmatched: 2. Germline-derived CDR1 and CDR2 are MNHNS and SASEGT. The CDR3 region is CASSGDRYSNQPQHF. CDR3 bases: TGTGCCAGCAGTGGGGACAGGTATAGCAATCAGCCCCAGCATTTT.

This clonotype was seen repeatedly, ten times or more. CDR3 residues: CASSIGRASGANVLTF. Here the CDR3 DNA reads TGTGCCAGTAGTATAGGAAGAGCCTCTGGGGCCAACGTCCTGACTTTC. The V call is TRBV19, the J call TRBJ2-6; D uncertain. Between the trimmed V and J ends, which lost 1 base and 0 bases, there was a span of 7 bases. The CDR3 spans 16 residues. Germline V gene sequence: CDR1 LNHDA, CDR2 SQIVND (reference sequence).

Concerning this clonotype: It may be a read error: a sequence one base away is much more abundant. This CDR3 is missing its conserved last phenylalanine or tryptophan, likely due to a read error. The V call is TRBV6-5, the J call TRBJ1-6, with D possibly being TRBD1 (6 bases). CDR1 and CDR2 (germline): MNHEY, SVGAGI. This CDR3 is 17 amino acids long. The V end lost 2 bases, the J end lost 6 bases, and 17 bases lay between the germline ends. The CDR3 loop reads CASSYPQGGLLNSPLHS. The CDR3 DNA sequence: TGTGCCAGCAGTTACCCACAAGGGGGTCTCCTTAATTCACCCCTCCACTCT.

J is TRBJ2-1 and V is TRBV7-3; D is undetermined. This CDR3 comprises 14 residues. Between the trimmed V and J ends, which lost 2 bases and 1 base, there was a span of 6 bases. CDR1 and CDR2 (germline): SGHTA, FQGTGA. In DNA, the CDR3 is TGTGCCAGCAGCTTAGAACCGTCCTACAATGAGCAGTTCTTC. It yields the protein CASSLEPSYNEQFF.

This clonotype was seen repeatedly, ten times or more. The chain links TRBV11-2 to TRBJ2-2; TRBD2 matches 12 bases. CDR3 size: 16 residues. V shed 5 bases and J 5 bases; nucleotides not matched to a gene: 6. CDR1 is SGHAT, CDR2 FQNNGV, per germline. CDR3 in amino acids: CASSNGLAGRTGELFF. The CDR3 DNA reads TGTGCCAGCAGCAACGGACTAGCGGGAAGGACCGGGGAGCTGTTTTTT.

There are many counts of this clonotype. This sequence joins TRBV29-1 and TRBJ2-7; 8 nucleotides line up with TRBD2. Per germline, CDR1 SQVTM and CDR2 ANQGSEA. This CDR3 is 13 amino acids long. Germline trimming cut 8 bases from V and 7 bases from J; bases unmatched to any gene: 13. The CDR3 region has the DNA TGCAGCACCTGGGTCTCTCGGGGGGGAGAGCAGTACTTC. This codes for CSTWVSRGGEQYF.

The CDR3 reads CASSEKGNRRNQPQHF. For the CDR3, the DNA is TGTGCCAGCAGTGAAAAAGGGAACAGGCGCAATCAGCCCCAGCATTTT. The J gene is TRBJ1-5, the V gene TRBV6-1; possible D gene TRBD1, 5 bases. This CDR3 comprises 16 residues. Trimming shortened V by 2 bases and J by 2 bases, and 13 bases separated the two germline ends. Looked up from germline, CDR1 is MNHNS and CDR2 is SASEGT.

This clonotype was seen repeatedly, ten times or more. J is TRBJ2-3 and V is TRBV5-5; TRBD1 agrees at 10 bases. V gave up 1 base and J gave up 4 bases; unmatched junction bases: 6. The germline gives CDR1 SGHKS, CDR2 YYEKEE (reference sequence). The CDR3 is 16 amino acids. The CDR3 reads CASSLLTGGGADTQYF. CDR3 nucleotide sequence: TGTGCCAGCAGCTTGTTGACAGGGGGCGGCGCAGATACGCAGTATTTT.

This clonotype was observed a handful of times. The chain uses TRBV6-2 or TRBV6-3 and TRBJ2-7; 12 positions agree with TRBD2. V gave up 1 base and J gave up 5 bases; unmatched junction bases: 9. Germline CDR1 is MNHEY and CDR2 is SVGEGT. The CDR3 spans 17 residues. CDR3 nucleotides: TGTGCCAGCAGTTACTTGGAGTGGACTAGCGGGACACACGAGCAGTACTTC. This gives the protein CASSYLEWTSGTHEQYF.

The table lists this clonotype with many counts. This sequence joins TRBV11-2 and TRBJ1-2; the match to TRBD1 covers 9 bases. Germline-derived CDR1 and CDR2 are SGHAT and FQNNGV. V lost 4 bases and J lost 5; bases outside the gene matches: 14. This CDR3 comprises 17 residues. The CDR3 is CASSSLEGQGEGYGYTF. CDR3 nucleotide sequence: TGTGCCAGCAGCTCCCTAGAGGGACAGGGTGAGGGGTATGGCTACACCTTC.

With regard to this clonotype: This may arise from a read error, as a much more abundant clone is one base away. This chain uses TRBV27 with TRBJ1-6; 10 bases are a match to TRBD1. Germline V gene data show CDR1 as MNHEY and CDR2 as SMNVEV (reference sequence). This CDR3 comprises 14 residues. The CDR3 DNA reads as TGTGCCAGCAGTTTGGACAGGGGGTGGTCACCCCCCCACTTT. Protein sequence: CASSLDRGWSPPHF.

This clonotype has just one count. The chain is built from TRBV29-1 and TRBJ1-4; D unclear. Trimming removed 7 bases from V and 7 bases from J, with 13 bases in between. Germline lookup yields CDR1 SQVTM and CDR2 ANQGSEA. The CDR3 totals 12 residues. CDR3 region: CSAFFRGEKLFF. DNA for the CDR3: TGCAGCGCTTTCTTCCGGGGTGAAAAACTGTTTTTT.

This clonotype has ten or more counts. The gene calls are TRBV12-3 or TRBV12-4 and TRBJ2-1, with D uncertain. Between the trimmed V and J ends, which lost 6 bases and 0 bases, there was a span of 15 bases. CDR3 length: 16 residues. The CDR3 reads CASRRGPEVSYNEQFF. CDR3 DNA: TGTGCCAGCAGACGTGGACCCGAAGTCTCCTACAATGAGCAGTTCTTC.

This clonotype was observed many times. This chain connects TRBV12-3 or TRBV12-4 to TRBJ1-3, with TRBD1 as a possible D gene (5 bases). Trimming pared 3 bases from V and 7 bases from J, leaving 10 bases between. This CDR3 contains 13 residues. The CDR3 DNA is TGTGCCAGCAGTTTGGGGCGGCGGAACACCATATATTTT. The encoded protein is CASSLGRRNTIYF.